The clone carrying this TCR beta chain was found once. The junction departs from germline at one end; a sequencing error may be responsible. The CDR3 has 14 residues. Co-extraction yielded RNA and DNA from approximately 22-30 mg of unsorted bulk tissue. TCR beta cDNA was prepared out of roughly 450 ng total RNA by means of a constant-region primer. Generation of the TCR beta libraries relied on three nested multiplex PCR rounds using slightly modified ARM-PCR. In the first two PCR rounds, TRBV1-TRBV30 forward primers were paired with a C-beta reverse primer, and each round lasted approximately 9 cycles. Using its own MiXCR run on the multiplex PCR reads, TCRdb lists one record per CDR3 protein. The repertoire consists of 95,000 to 150,000 distinct CDR3 sequences, with 65% occurring once and the leading ten covering around 9.3%. The data stem from a study of tumor-infiltrating lymphocytes in primary liver carcinoma.

The sample taken for sequencing was liver tumor tissue from sampling region 1. Subset meaning: tumor region T1, superior pole. The receptor was derived from a woman aged 55-69 years with primary liver carcinoma and hepatitis B virus infection. This sequence joins TRBV12-3 or TRBV12-4 and TRBJ2-2; unclear D gene. This chain's CDR3 is CASNLGQPSGELFF. CDR3 coding DNA: TGTGCCAGCAATTTAGGGCAGCCGAGCGGGGAGCTGTTTTTT.